The rows below give T cell receptor beta chains drawn from one sample of a study of blood T cell repertoires in COVID-19. The data were produced by immunoSEQ multiplex PCR, yet TCRdb's version contains in-frame clones alone and is incomplete. Of around 220,000 clones listed, about 93% are singletons. The sequenced sample consisted of PBMCs or T cells enriched from blood (not recorded which). These receptors were collected from a woman aged 18-29 years who had recovered from COVID-19. Each CDR3 is given with its conserved first and last residue. The D gene is left open where the match is weak. Where a row states a size, it is once, few, many or the class of an expanded clone; other rows omit it.

D gene: TRBD1; V gene: TRBV29-1; clone size: .; J gene: TRBJ1-3; CDR3 protein: CSVVRQGFSGNTIYF; CDR3 DNA: TGCAGCGTTGTCCGACAGGGCTTCTCTGGAAACACCATATATTTT
D gene: TRBD1; V gene: TRBV6-1; clone size: .; J gene: TRBJ1-3; CDR3 protein: CASSERWGTGASGNTIYF; CDR3 DNA: TGTGCCAGCAGTGAAAGGTGGGGAACAGGGGCCTCTGGAAACACCATATATTTT
D gene: TRBD2; V gene: TRBV4-3; clone size: .; J gene: TRBJ2-5; CDR3 protein: CASSQDIAGGTQYF; CDR3 DNA: TGCGCCAGCAGCCAAGATATAGCGGGGGGAACCCAGTACTTC
D gene: TRBD1; V gene: TRBV10-3; clone size: .; J gene: TRBJ1-2; CDR3 protein: CAISHTTGLVFANYGYTF; CDR3 DNA: TGTGCCATCAGCCACACGACAGGGTTGGTCTTCGCTAACTATGGCTACACCTTC
D gene: .; V gene: TRBV21-1; clone size: .; J gene: TRBJ1-5; CDR3 protein: CASRQQGNSNQPQHF; CDR3 DNA: TGTGCCAGCCGTCAACAGGGCAATAGCAATCAGCCCCAGCATTTT
D gene: TRBD1; V gene: TRBV10-3; clone size: .; J gene: TRBJ1-2; CDR3 protein: CAISAVRQGDRDGYTF; CDR3 DNA: TGTGCCATCAGTGCCGTGCGGCAGGGAGACAGGGATGGCTACACCTTC
D gene: TRBD2; V gene: TRBV5-1; clone size: .; J gene: TRBJ2-3; CDR3 protein: CASSLAGAGGRADTQYF; CDR3 DNA: TGCGCCAGCAGCTTGGCCGGAGCGGGGGGCAGGGCAGATACGCAGTATTTT
D gene: TRBD2; V gene: TRBV5-8; clone size: .; J gene: TRBJ2-1; CDR3 protein: CASSLGTSEDNEQFF; CDR3 DNA: TGTGCCAGCAGCTTGGGGACTAGCGAGGATAATGAGCAGTTCTTC
D gene: TRBD2; V gene: TRBV19; clone size: .; J gene: TRBJ2-1; CDR3 protein: CASRSSGRFNEQFF; CDR3 DNA: TGTGCCAGTAGATCTAGCGGGAGATTCAATGAGCAGTTCTTC
D gene: TRBD1; V gene: TRBV27; clone size: once; J gene: TRBJ2-7; CDR3 protein: CASRSGQGTSSYEQYF; CDR3 DNA: TGTGCCAGCAGGTCCGGACAGGGAACGAGCTCCTACGAGCAGTACTTC
D gene: TRBD1; V gene: TRBV6-5; clone size: .; J gene: TRBJ2-7; CDR3 protein: CASSLRQGSFYEQYF; CDR3 DNA: TGTGCCAGCAGCCTCCGACAGGGAAGTTTTTACGAGCAGTACTTC
D gene: .; V gene: TRBV27; clone size: few; J gene: TRBJ1-2; CDR3 protein: CASCPSSGGWGYTF; CDR3 DNA: TGTGCCAGCTGTCCTAGCAGCGGGGGGTGGGGCTACACCTTC
D gene: .; V gene: TRBV19; clone size: .; J gene: TRBJ2-3; CDR3 protein: CASSIGWDTQYF; CDR3 DNA: TGTGCCAGTAGTATCGGTTGGGATACGCAGTATTTT
D gene: TRBD1; V gene: TRBV28; clone size: .; J gene: TRBJ1-5; CDR3 protein: CASSFRTGTGAGGNQPQHF; CDR3 DNA: TGTGCCAGCAGTTTCCGAACGGGGACAGGGGCCGGGGGCAATCAGCCCCAGCATTTT
D gene: TRBD1; V gene: TRBV5-1; clone size: .; J gene: TRBJ2-5; CDR3 protein: CASSSYRGQETQYF; CDR3 DNA: TGCGCCAGCAGCTCCTACAGGGGGCAAGAGACCCAGTACTTC
D gene: .; V gene: TRBV6-5; clone size: .; J gene: TRBJ2-3; CDR3 protein: CASSFGTDTQYF; CDR3 DNA: TGTGCCAGCAGCTTCGGGACAGATACGCAGTATTTT
D gene: TRBD2; V gene: TRBV6-1; clone size: few; J gene: TRBJ2-7; CDR3 protein: CASSEITGGSHEQYF; CDR3 DNA: TGTGCCAGCAGTGAAATTACGGGAGGCTCTCACGAGCAGTACTTC
D gene: .; V gene: TRBV9; clone size: .; J gene: TRBJ1-1; CDR3 protein: CASSQGSVSEAFF; CDR3 DNA: TGTGCCAGCAGCCAGGGGTCCGTATCTGAAGCTTTCTTT
D gene: .; V gene: TRBV2; clone size: .; J gene: TRBJ2-2; CDR3 protein: CASKLLARNTGELFF; CDR3 DNA: TGTGCCAGCAAACTTCTAGCGAGGAACACCGGGGAGCTGTTTTTT
D gene: .; V gene: TRBV6-5; clone size: .; J gene: TRBJ2-7; CDR3 protein: CASSYGGDQTYEQYF; CDR3 DNA: TGTGCCAGCAGTTACGGGGGCGATCAAACCTACGAGCAGTACTTC
D gene: TRBD2; V gene: TRBV29-1; clone size: .; J gene: TRBJ2-1; CDR3 protein: CSVPTSGRLYYNEQFF; CDR3 DNA: TGCAGCGTTCCGACTAGCGGGAGACTATACTACAATGAGCAGTTCTTC
D gene: .; V gene: TRBV13; clone size: .; J gene: TRBJ2-7; CDR3 protein: CASSPRPGYEQYF; CDR3 DNA: TGTGCCAGCAGTCCCCGACCCGGGTACGAGCAGTACTTC
D gene: TRBD2; V gene: TRBV5-1; clone size: .; J gene: TRBJ2-3; CDR3 protein: CASSTYSGRGTDTQYF; CDR3 DNA: TGCGCCAGCAGCACCTATAGCGGGAGGGGTACAGATACGCAGTATTTT
D gene: .; V gene: TRBV12-3/TRBV12-4; clone size: once; J gene: TRBJ1-3; CDR3 protein: CASSTGVGNTIYF; CDR3 DNA: TGTGCCAGCAGTACGGGGGTTGGAAACACCATATATTTT
D gene: TRBD2; V gene: TRBV28; clone size: .; J gene: TRBJ2-5; CDR3 protein: CASSSIGLAGAQETQYF; CDR3 DNA: TGTGCCAGCAGTTCAATAGGGCTAGCGGGAGCCCAAGAGACCCAGTACTTC
D gene: TRBD2; V gene: TRBV4-2; clone size: .; J gene: TRBJ2-1; CDR3 protein: CASSQVGGSNGNEQFF; CDR3 DNA: TGTGCCAGCAGCCAAGTAGGCGGGAGTAATGGCAATGAGCAGTTCTTC
D gene: TRBD1; V gene: TRBV6-2/TRBV6-3; clone size: .; J gene: TRBJ1-4; CDR3 protein: CASSSGGIETNEKLFF; CDR3 DNA: TGTGCCAGCAGTTCAGGGGGCATTGAGACTAATGAAAAACTGTTTTTT
D gene: .; V gene: TRBV27; clone size: .; J gene: TRBJ2-3; CDR3 protein: CASSSMARGPLTDTQYF; CDR3 DNA: TGTGCCAGCAGTTCCATGGCGCGCGGGCCACTCACAGATACGCAGTATTTT
D gene: .; V gene: TRBV7-2; clone size: once; J gene: TRBJ2-5; CDR3 protein: CASSDQSGLPKETQYF; CDR3 DNA: TGTGCCAGCAGTGACCAAAGTGGACTACCAAAAGAGACCCAGTACTTC
D gene: .; V gene: TRBV29-1; clone size: .; J gene: TRBJ1-3; CDR3 protein: CSVEGQHSGNTIYF; CDR3 DNA: TGCAGCGTTGAAGGACAGCACTCTGGAAACACCATATATTTT